Each of the 15 T cell receptor beta chains below was sequenced from the same sample in a study of blood T cells in healthy people across ages (dated by TCRdb to about 2015). The library was generated by 5' RACE. A second PCR of roughly 7 to 12 cycles was performed with a sample-barcoded 5' primer and a J-beta primer mix. TCRdb cleaned the public reads at Q25 with fastp, built clones with MiXCR and kept in-frame beta chains. One record per CDR3 amino acid sequence lists the most common genes and DNA. The sample yields fewer than 2 million distinct CDR3 sequences; more than 35% were counted once. About 21% of the sample belongs to the ten largest clones. Sequencing was done on a sample of blood. These receptors were collected from a human donor in good health.

J is TRBJ2-1 and V is TRBV5-1, with a weak D call TRBD1 (5 bases). In germline, CDR1 is SGHRS, CDR2 YFSETQ. V lost 0 bases, J lost 9 bases, and 16 bases lay in between. The CDR3 length is 15 residues. Here the CDR3 DNA reads TGCGCCAGCAGCTTGGCGGCGACAGCATCGTCTGAGCAGTTCTTC. Protein product: CASSLAATASSEQFF.

The table lists this clonotype with a few counts. The DNA of the CDR3 is TGCGCCAGCAGCCAAGATGGAGTGGGACAGGGGAATGAAAAACTGTTTTTT. Its translation is CASSQDGVGQGNEKLFF. The V call is TRBV4-1, the J call TRBJ1-4, with TRBD1 matching 10 bases. The V segment lost 0 bases and the J segment 5 bases; nucleotides outside the gene matches: 6. This CDR3 comprises 17 residues. Germline CDR1 reads MGHRA; CDR2 reads YSYEKL.

This clonotype has a handful of counts. The chain employs TRBV20-1 and TRBJ2-1; possibly TRBD2 for D (6 bases). The CDR3 runs 16 residues. Germline loops: CDR1 DFQATT, CDR2 SNEGSKA (reference sequence). The CDR3 reads CRAPDYGGQAYNEQFF. The CDR3 DNA is TGCAGGGCACCGGACTACGGAGGTCAGGCTTACAATGAGCAGTTCTTC.

The gene calls are TRBV30 and TRBJ1-2; D not resolved. Trimming left V 3 bases short and J 4 bases short, with 6 bases between. The germline CDR1 and CDR2 sequences are GTSNPN and SVGIG (reference sequence). The CDR3 contains 11 residues. For the CDR3, the DNA is TGTGCCTGGAGCAACACCTATGGCTACACCTTC. This encodes CAWSNTYGYTF.

This clonotype has only a few counts. This sequence joins TRBV20-1 and TRBJ1-4, with unresolved D. Germline CDR1 and CDR2: DFQATT and SNEGSKA (reference sequence). The V gene lost 0 bases and the J gene lost 0 bases, with 5 bases spanning the gap. This CDR3 has 14 residues. The CDR3 loop reads CSARDRPTNEKLFF. The CDR3 region has the DNA TGCAGTGCTAGAGACCGACCAACTAATGAAAAACTGTTTTTT.

There are a few counts of this clonotype. The chain has TRBV5-8 and TRBJ2-7; D remains unclear. The CDR3 has 11 residues. Germline V gene sequence: CDR1 SGHTS, CDR2 YDEGEE. Trimming removed 9 bases from V and 4 bases from J, with 11 bases in between. In nucleotides, the CDR3 is TGTGCCACCGGCTGGAGTTACGAGCAGTACTTC. Its protein product is CATGWSYEQYF.

The rearrangement joins TRBV6-5 to TRBJ1-1; D gene unclear. Germline V gene data show CDR1 as MNHEY and CDR2 as SVGAGI. This CDR3 comprises 14 residues. Trimming left V 3 bases short and J 0 bases short, with 8 bases between. The CDR3 DNA reads TGTGCCAGCAGTTATAGGCAGATGAACACTGAAGCTTTCTTT. It specifies CASSYRQMNTEAFF.

This clonotype turned up a few times. The rearrangement links TRBV15 to TRBJ1-6; D gene uncertain. Germline V CDR1 and CDR2: LNHNV, YYDKDF (reference sequence). With 1 base removed from V and 5 bases from J, the gap between germline ends came to 9 bases. The CDR3 spans 15 residues. DNA for the CDR3: TGTGCCACCAGCAGAGTTGGCTTAAATAATTCACCCCTCCACTTT. Residues: CATSRVGLNNSPLHF.

In DNA form, the CDR3 reads TGTGCCAGCAGCTTAGAAAGATCTAGCAGAGAGCAGTACTTC. Its translation: CASSLERSSREQYF. The V call is TRBV7-2, the J call TRBJ2-7; D is perhaps TRBD2 (5 bases). Germline V CDR1 and CDR2: SGHTA, FQGNSA. The CDR3 length is 14 residues. Trimming pared 1 base from V and 7 bases from J, leaving 14 bases between.

The V call is TRBV7-2, the J call TRBJ2-5; D is perhaps TRBD1 (5 bases). CDR1 SGHTA and CDR2 FQGNSA come from the germline V gene. The V end was cut by 1 base, the J end by 2 bases, with 14 bases between. The CDR3 extends over 16 amino acids. The CDR3 DNA reads TGTGCCAGCAGCTTAGGTCCAGGGTGGGATCAAGAGACCCAGTACTTC. Residues: CASSLGPGWDQETQYF.

The table lists this clonotype with a few counts. The chain recombines TRBV5-1 with TRBJ1-1, with 9 bases matching TRBD1. Germline CDR1 reads SGHRS; CDR2 reads YFSETQ. With V trimmed by 3 bases and J by 2 bases, 5 bases remained unmatched. The CDR3 length is 15 residues. DNA of the CDR3: TGCGCCAGCAGCTCCACGGGACAGGGAAACACTGAAGCTTTCTTT. Translated: CASSSTGQGNTEAFF.

Turning to this clonotype: A read error may produce the germline difference seen at one junction end. The chain has TRBV7-2 and TRBJ2-7; D is perhaps TRBD2 (6 bases). Germline CDR1 and CDR2: SGHTA and FQGNSA. The CDR3 totals 13 residues. The CDR3 nucleotides are TGCGCCAGCAGCTTTAGCGGCTCCTACGAGGAGTACTTC. Protein: CASSFSGSYEEYF.

The chain combines TRBV12-3 or TRBV12-4 with TRBJ2-1; D tentatively reads TRBD1 or TRBD2 (5 bases each). The V and J ends lost 11 bases and 7 bases respectively, with 18 bases between them. This CDR3 region has 13 residues. The CDR3 bases are TGTGCCGCCGGGATCCCAGGGTTTAATGAGCAGTTCTTC. The encoded protein is CAAGIPGFNEQFF.

V usage is TRBV6-2 or TRBV6-3 and J usage is TRBJ2-3; maybe TRBD2 (6 bases). Germline CDR1 MNHEY, CDR2 SVGEGT. V gave up 4 bases and J gave up 4 bases, with 18 bases separating them. This CDR3 region has 16 residues. CDR3 coding DNA: TGTGCCAGCAGTTCCCCCCCAGGGAGGTTCGCAGATACGCAGTATTTT. As protein: CASSSPPGRFADTQYF.

This rearrangement joins TRBV28 to TRBJ2-1; a possible D gene is TRBD1 (5 bases). The end of the DNA aligns better with TRBJ2-7, so the J call may be wrong. From germline, CDR1 is MDHEN and CDR2 SYDVKM. The CDR3 is made up of 15 amino acids. The chain's CDR3 is CASSSPPQGRFEQYF. Written as DNA, the CDR3 is TGTGCCAGCAGTTCCCCCCCCCAGGGCAGGTTTGAGCAGTACTTC.